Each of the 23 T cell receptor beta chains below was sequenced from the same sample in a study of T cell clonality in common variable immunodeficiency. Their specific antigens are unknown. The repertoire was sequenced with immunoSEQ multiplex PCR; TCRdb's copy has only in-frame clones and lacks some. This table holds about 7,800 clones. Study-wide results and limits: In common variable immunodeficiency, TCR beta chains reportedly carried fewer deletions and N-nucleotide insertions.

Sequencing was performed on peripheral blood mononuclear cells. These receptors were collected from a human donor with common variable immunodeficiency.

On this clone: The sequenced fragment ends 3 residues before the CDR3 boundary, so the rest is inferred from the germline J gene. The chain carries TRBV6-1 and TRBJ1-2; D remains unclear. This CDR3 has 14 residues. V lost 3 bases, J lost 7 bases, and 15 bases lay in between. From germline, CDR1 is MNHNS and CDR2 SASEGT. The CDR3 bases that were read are TGTGCCAGCAGTGAGCGAGGACGGGGAGGTGGC. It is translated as CASSERGRGGG. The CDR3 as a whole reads CASSERGRGGGYTF.

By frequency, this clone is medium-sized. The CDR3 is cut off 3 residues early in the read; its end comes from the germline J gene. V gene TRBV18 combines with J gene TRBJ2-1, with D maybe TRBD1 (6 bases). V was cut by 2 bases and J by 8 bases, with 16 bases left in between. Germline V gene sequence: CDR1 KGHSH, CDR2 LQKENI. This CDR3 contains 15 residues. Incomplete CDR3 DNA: TGTGCCAGCTCACCAGCAGGGGACCTTTGGGATGAG. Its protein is CASSPAGDLWDE. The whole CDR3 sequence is CASSPAGDLWDEQFF.

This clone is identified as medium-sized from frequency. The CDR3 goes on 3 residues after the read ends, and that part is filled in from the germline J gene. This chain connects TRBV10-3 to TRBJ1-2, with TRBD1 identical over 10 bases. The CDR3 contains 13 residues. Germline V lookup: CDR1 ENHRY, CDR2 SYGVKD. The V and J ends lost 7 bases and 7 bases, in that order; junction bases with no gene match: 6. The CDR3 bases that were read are TGTGCCATCACCGGGACAGGGGAGAGTGGC. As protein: CAITGTGESG. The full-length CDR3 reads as CAITGTGESGYTF.

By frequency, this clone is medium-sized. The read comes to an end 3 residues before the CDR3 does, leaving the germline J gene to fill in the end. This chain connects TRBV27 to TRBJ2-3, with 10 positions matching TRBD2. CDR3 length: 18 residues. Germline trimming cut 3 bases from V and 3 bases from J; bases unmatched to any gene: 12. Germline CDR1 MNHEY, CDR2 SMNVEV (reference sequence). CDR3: CASSFRAGGPVMTDTQYF. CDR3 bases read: TGTGCCAGCAGTTTTCGAGCGGGGGGGCCTGTCATGACAGATACG.

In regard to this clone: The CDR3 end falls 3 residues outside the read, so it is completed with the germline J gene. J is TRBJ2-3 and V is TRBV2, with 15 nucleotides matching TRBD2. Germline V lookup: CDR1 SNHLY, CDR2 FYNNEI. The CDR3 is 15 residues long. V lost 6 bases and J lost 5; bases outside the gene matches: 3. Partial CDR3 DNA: TGTGCCAGCAGCGGACTAGCGGGAGGGGTAGATACG. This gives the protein CASSGLAGGVDT. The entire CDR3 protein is CASSGLAGGVDTQYF.

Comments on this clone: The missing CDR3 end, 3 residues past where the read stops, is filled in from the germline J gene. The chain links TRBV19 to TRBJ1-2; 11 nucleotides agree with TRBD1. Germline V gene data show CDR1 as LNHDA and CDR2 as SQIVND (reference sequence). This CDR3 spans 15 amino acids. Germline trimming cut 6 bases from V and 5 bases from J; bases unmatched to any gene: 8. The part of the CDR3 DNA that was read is TGTGCCAGTAGGAACTTGGACAGGGGGCAATATGGC. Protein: CASRNLDRGQYG. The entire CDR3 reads CASRNLDRGQYGYTF. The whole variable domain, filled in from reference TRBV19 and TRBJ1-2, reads DGGITQSPKYLFRKEGQNVTLSCEQNLNHDAMYWYRQDPGQGLRLIYYSQIVNDFQKGDIAEGYSVSREKKESFPLTVTSAQKNPTAFYLCASRNLDRGQYGYTFGSGTRLTVV.

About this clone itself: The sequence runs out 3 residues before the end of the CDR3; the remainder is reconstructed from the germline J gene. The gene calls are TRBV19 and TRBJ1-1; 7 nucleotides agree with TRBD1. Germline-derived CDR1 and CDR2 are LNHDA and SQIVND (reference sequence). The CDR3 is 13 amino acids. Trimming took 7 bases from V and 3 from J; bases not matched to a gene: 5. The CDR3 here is CASKDRYDTEAFF. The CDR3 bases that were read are TGTGCCAGTAAGGACAGGTATGACACTGAA.

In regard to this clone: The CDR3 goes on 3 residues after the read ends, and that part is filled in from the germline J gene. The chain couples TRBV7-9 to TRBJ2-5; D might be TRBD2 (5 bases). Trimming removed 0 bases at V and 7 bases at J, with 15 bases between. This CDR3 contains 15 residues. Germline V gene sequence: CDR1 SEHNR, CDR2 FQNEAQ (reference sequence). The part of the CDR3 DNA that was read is TGTGCCAGCAGCTTAGCTGGACTGGGCGATCGGACC. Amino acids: CASSLAGLGDRT. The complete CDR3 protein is CASSLAGLGDRTQYF.

The CDR3 sequence: CAGGQGALGANVLTF. The CDR3 bases that were read are TGTGCCGGGGGACAGGGGGCGCTCGGGGCCAACGTC. This chain uses TRBV30 with TRBJ2-6; 12 bases map to TRBD1. Read data end 3 residues before the CDR3 end; the end is taken from the germline J gene. After removal of 8 bases from V and 4 bases from J, the junction contained 6 bases not matched to a gene. CDR3 size: 15 residues. CDR1 and CDR2 from the germline V gene are GTSNPN and SVGIG (reference sequence).

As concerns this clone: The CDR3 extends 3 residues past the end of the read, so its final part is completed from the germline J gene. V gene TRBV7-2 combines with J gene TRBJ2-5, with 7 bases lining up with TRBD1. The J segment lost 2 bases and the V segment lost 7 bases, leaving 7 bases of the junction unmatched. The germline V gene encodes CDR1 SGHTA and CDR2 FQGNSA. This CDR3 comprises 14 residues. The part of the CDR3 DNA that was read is TGTGCCAGCAACTCCCGGGACAGTCAAGAGACC. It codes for CASNSRDSQET. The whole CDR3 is CASNSRDSQETQYF.

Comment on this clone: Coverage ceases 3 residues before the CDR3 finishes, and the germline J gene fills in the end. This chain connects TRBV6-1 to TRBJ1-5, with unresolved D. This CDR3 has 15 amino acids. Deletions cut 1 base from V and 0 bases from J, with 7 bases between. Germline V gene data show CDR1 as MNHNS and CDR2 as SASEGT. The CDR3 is CASSEGQLSNQPQHF. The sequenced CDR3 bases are TGTGCCAGCAGTGAAGGCCAACTTAGCAATCAGCCC.

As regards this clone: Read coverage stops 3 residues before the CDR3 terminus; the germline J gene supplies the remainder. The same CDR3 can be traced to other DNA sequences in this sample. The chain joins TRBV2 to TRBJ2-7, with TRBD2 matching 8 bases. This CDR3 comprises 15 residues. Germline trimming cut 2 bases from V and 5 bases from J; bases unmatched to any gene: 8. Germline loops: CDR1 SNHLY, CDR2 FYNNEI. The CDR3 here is CASSEQGGGSHEQYF. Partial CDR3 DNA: TGTGCCAGCAGTGAACAAGGCGGGGGGTCGCACGAG.

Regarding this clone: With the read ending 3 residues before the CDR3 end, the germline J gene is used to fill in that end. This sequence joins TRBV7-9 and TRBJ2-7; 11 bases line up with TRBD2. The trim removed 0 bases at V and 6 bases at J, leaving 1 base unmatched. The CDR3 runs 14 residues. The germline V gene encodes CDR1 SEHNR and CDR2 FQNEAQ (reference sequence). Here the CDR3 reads CASSLALAGVEQYF. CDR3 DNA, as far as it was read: TGTGCCAGCAGCTTAGCACTAGCGGGAGTCGAG.

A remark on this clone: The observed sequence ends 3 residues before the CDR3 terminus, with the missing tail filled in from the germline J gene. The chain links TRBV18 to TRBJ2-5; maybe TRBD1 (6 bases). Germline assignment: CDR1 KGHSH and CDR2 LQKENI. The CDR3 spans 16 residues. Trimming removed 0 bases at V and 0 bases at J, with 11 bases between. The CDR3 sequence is CASSPPSTGYQETQYF. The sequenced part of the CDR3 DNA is TGTGCCAGCTCACCACCCTCAACAGGGTACCAAGAGACC.

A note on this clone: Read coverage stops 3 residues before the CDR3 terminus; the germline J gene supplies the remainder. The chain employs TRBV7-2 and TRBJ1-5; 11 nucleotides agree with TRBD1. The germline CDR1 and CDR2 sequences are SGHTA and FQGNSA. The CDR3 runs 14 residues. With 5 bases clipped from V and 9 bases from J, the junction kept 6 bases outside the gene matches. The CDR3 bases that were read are TGTGCCAGCAGCCCTCCGGGACAGGGGGGGCCC. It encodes CASSPPGQGGP. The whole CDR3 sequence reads CASSPPGQGGPQHF.

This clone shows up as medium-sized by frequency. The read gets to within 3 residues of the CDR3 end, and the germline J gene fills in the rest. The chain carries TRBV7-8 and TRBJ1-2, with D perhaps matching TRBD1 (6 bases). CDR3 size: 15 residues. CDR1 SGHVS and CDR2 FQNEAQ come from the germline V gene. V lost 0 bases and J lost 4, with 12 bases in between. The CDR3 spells CASSLATGFGYGYTF. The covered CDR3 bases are TGTGCCAGCAGCTTAGCTACAGGGTTCGGCTATGGC.

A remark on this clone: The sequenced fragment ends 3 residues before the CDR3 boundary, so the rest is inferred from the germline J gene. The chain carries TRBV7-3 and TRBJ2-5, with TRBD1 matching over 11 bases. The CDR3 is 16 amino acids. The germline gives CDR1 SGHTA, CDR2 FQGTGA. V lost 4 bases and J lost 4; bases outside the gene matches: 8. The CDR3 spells CASSSDTGTGGETQYF. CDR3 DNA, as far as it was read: TGTGCCAGCAGCTCAGATACCGGGACAGGGGGAGAGACC.

The CDR3 protein is CASSLGPFEKLFF. The DNA read from the CDR3 is TGTGCCAGCAGCTTAGGGCCATTTGAAAAA. The rearrangement links TRBV7-9 to TRBJ1-4; no firm D call. The read ends 3 residues shy of where the CDR3 ends; the end is completed using the germline J gene. The CDR3 runs to 13 residues. Germline loops: CDR1 SEHNR, CDR2 FQNEAQ (reference sequence). With 1 base removed from V and 7 bases from J, the gap between germline ends came to 7 bases. Variable domain in full (rest from reference TRBV7-9 and TRBJ1-4): DTGVSQNPRHKITKRGQNVTFRCDPISEHNRLYWYRQTLGQGPEFLTYFQNEAQLEKSRLLSDRFSAERPKGSFSTLEIQRTEQGDSAMYLCASSLGPFEKLFFGSGTQLSVL.

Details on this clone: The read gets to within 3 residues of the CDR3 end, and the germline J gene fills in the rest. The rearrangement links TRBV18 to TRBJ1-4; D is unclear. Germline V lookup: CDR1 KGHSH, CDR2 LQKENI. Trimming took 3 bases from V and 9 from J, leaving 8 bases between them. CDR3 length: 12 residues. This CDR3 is CASSPSGKKLFF. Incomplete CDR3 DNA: TGTGCCAGCTCACCCTCGGGGAAAAAA.

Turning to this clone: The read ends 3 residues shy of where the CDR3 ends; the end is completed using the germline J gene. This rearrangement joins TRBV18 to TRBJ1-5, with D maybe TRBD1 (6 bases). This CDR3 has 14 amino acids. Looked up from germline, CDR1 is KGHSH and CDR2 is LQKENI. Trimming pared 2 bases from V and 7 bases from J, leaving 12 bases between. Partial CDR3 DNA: TGTGCCAGCTCACCAACAGGGCGGGGGCAGCCC. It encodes CASSPTGRGQP. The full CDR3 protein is CASSPTGRGQPQHF. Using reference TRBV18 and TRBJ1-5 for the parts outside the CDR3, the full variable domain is NAGVMQNPRHLVRRRGQEARLRCSPMKGHSHVYWYRQLPEEGLKFMVYLQKENIIDESGMPKERFSAEFPKEGPSILRIQQVVRGDSAAYFCASSPTGRGQPQHFGDGTRLSIL.

The CDR3 bases that were read are TGCAGTGCTAACAGGGAGTCGGGTTCACCC. Encoded protein: CSANRESGSP. The CDR3 as a whole reads CSANRESGSPLHF. The chain combines TRBV20-1 with TRBJ1-6, with D possibly TRBD1 on 6 matching bases. Coverage ceases 3 residues before the CDR3 finishes, and the germline J gene fills in the end. Germline CDR1 is DFQATT and CDR2 is SNEGSKA (reference sequence). The CDR3 length is 13 residues. V lost 4 bases and J lost 9, with 13 bases in between.

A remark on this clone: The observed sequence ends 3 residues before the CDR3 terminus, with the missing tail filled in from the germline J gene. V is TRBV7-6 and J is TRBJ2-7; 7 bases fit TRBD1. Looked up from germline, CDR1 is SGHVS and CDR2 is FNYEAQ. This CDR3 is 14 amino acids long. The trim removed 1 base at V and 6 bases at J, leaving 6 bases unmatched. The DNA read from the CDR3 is TGTGCCAGCAGCTTAGGACAGGGTGCTGCCGAG. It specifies CASSLGQGAAE. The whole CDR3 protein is CASSLGQGAAEQYF.

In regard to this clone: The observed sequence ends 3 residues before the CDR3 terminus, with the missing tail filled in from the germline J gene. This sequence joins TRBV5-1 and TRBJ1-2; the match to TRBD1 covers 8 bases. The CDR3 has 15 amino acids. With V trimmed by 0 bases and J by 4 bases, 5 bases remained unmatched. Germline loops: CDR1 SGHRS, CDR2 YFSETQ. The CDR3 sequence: CASSLGQGAGYGYTF. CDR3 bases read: TGCGCCAGCAGCTTGGGCCAGGGGGCCGGCTATGGC.